Listed below are T cell receptor beta chains from one sample, sequenced in a study of graft-versus-host responses after intestinal transplantation. Measured with immunoSEQ multiplex PCR; TCRdb has only the in-frame clones, and not every one. Of 57,000 or so clones listed, more than 75% were seen once; the top ten hold more than 2.5%. Sequenced here: PBMCs, sampled less than 130 days after intestinal transplantation. The receptors were gathered from a human patient who received an intestinal transplant, so some T cells may come from the graft donor. CDR3s leave out the opening cysteine and the closing phenylalanine or tryptophan. Each record gives: J gene, V gene, CDR3 protein.

J: TRBJ2-1
V: TRBV28
CDR3: ASRTSWHEQF

J: TRBJ1-1
V: TRBV9
CDR3: ASSPTGRFGNTEAF

J: TRBJ2-7
V: TRBV20-1
CDR3: SATPSYEQY

J: TRBJ1-2
V: TRBV19
CDR3: ASSIGAGTYYGYT

J: TRBJ1-2
V: TRBV9
CDR3: ASSVSGQGAAGYT

J: TRBJ1-2
V: TRBV5-1
CDR3: ASSHGTGNNYGYT

J: TRBJ1-1
V: TRBV2
CDR3: ASSGVQGKQMNTEAF

J: TRBJ1-1
V: TRBV11-2
CDR3: ASSLTVNTEAF

J: TRBJ1-5
V: TRBV27
CDR3: ASTLTPGTPKNQPQH

J: TRBJ2-7
V: TRBV5-1
CDR3: ASSLGGSSYEQY

J: TRBJ2-1
V: TRBV19
CDR3: ASTRAAGGGVDEQF

J: TRBJ2-2
V: TRBV6-1
CDR3: ASSENRDTGELF

J: TRBJ2-1
V: TRBV10-1
CDR3: ASSVGLAGGGEQF

J: TRBJ2-1
V: TRBV29-1
CDR3: SVFGTTYNEQF

J: TRBJ1-3
V: TRBV9
CDR3: ASTGSYFSGNTIY

J: TRBJ2-7
V: TRBV28
CDR3: ASSLRLGESYEQY

J: TRBJ1-1
V: TRBV19
CDR3: ASYRRENTEAF

J: TRBJ2-3
V: TRBV5-1
CDR3: ASSLELALSTDTQY

J: TRBJ1-4
V: TRBV2
CDR3: ASRAGRLNEKLF

J: TRBJ2-7
V: TRBV28
CDR3: ASRKGQGVPSSYEQY

J: TRBJ1-1
V: TRBV28
CDR3: ASSLTGGGDTEAF

J: TRBJ1-1
V: TRBV28
CDR3: ASSWTGNTEAF

J: TRBJ2-7
V: TRBV10-3
CDR3: AISEFGGPSSYEQY

J: TRBJ1-4
V: TRBV4-1
CDR3: ASSHRLGDEKLF

J: TRBJ2-2
V: TRBV4-1
CDR3: ASSSPGLAAGELF

J: TRBJ2-3
V: TRBV7-9
CDR3: ASSLGGRPTDTQY

J: TRBJ2-5
V: TRBV10-3
CDR3: AIRPTYGGARGETQY

J: TRBJ2-2
V: TRBV9
CDR3: ASSVVPGLLNTGELF

J: TRBJ1-2
V: TRBV7-9
CDR3: ASSLGTGEPRGYT

J: TRBJ2-7
V: TRBV6-5
CDR3: ASSYGQGWYEQY

J: TRBJ2-1
V: TRBV4-1
CDR3: ASSQDGGVEQF

J: TRBJ1-3
V: TRBV5-5
CDR3: ASSLGSTTAGNTIY

J: TRBJ2-7
V: TRBV5-4
CDR3: ASSRGTSGNSEQY

J: TRBJ1-2
V: TRBV28
CDR3: ASSGPPDGYGYT

J: TRBJ1-2
V: TRBV6-1
CDR3: ASSGGAMRGRGYT

J: TRBJ1-2
V: TRBV5-1
CDR3: ASSLGTQVNYGYT

J: TRBJ2-1
V: TRBV4-1
CDR3: ASSQGGRGPLDEQF

J: TRBJ2-2
V: TRBV5-1
CDR3: ASSGDITNTGELF

J: TRBJ2-7
V: TRBV27
CDR3: ASSSSGIYEQY

J: TRBJ2-2
V: TRBV27
CDR3: ASLEARTGELF

J: TRBJ1-2
V: TRBV6-1
CDR3: ASSAPRGLSYGYT

J: TRBJ2-1
V: TRBV15
CDR3: ATSRGGLNEQF

J: TRBJ2-7
V: TRBV2
CDR3: ASSEGLYDYEQY

J: TRBJ2-7
V: TRBV7-6
CDR3: ASSLLTASYEQY

J: TRBJ2-1
V: TRBV10-3
CDR3: AISGALSSYNEQF

J: TRBJ2-2
V: TRBV28
CDR3: ASSPLPSSGGANTGELF

J: TRBJ2-3
V: TRBV7-3
CDR3: ASSPRVGLATDTQY

J: TRBJ2-5
V: TRBV25-1
CDR3: ATSKGLETQY

J: TRBJ2-1
V: TRBV29-1
CDR3: SVSRGGNNEQF